The 21 T cell receptor beta chains reported below all come from one sample, sequenced in a study of T-cell reconstitution after alpha-beta-depleted transplantation in children. The TCRbeta library was prepared with unique molecular identifiers. Using its own MiXCR run on the PCR reads, TCRdb lists one record per CDR3 protein. The sample consists of about 91,000 distinct CDR3 sequences, about 8% of them appearing once. The sequences come from PBMCs from the stem cell graft donor, collected from the stem cell graft. The receptors originated from a human donor who donated a stem cell graft to a child with congenital amegakaryocytic thrombocytopenia.

This clonotype showed up many times. This chain uses TRBV14 with TRBJ2-7, with a possible D match to TRBD2 (6 bases). V was clipped by 4 bases and J by 6 bases, with 13 bases between them. The CDR3 is made up of 13 amino acids. Germline-derived CDR1 and CDR2 are SGHDN and FVKESK. The CDR3 loop reads CASSLSGLSEQYF. The DNA of the CDR3 is TGTGCCAGCAGCCTATCGGGACTTTCCGAGCAGTACTTC. The whole variable domain, filled in from reference TRBV14 and TRBJ2-7, reads EAGVTQFPSHSVIEKGQTVTLRCDPISGHDNLYWYRRVMGKEIKFLLHFVKESKQDESGMPNNRFLAERTGGTYSTLKVQPAELEDSGVYFCASSLSGLSEQYFGPGTRLTVT.

This clonotype has a count of ten or more. V and J are TRBV5-1 and TRBJ1-1; TRBD1 might be the D (6 bases). The CDR3 is made up of 17 amino acids. The V end lost 0 bases, the J end lost 1 base, and 16 bases lay between the germline ends. Looked up from germline, CDR1 is SGHRS and CDR2 is YFSETQ. The CDR3 region is CASSLEGHITANTEAFF. CDR3 in DNA: TGCGCCAGCAGCTTGGAGGGACACATAACAGCGAACACTGAAGCTTTCTTT.

This clonotype was detected ten times or more. The V gene is TRBV12-3 or TRBV12-4, the J gene TRBJ2-7; 8 nucleotides match TRBD1. After removal of 2 bases from V and 6 bases from J, the junction contained 6 bases not matched to a gene. The CDR3 extends over 14 amino acids. CDR3 residues: CASSLRDRGSEQYF. The CDR3 coding sequence is TGTGCCAGCAGTTTACGTGACAGGGGTTCCGAGCAGTACTTC.

This clonotype has a count of ten or more. J is TRBJ1-2 and V is TRBV4-1; D perhaps matches TRBD1 (6 bases). The CDR3 contains 14 residues. With 0 bases removed from V and 8 bases from J, the gap between germline ends came to 13 bases. CDR1 and CDR2 (germline): MGHRA, YSYEKL. The CDR3 bases are TGCGCCAGCAGCCAAGATATCCGGGGGCCAGGCTACACCTTC. Encoded protein: CASSQDIRGPGYTF.

The table lists this clonotype with many counts. The V call is TRBV3-1, the J call TRBJ1-1; possibly TRBD1 for D (6 bases). Germline lookup yields CDR1 LGHDT and CDR2 YNNKEL (reference sequence). The CDR3 runs to 16 residues. V lost 1 base to trimming and J lost 3 bases, with 15 bases between them. The CDR3 sequence is CASSQVGGLGDTEAFF. CDR3 bases: TGTGCCAGCAGCCAAGTTGGGGGGCTCGGGGACACTGAAGCTTTCTTT.

Points on this clonotype: An end of the junction differs from the germline gene, which may be a read error. The rearrangement joins TRBV6-1 to TRBJ2-1; D perhaps matches TRBD1 (6 bases). The CDR3 length is 15 residues. Germline V CDR1 and CDR2: MNHNS, SASEGT. DNA for the CDR3: TGTGCCAGCAACCCCGTGGCAGGGGCGTACAATGAGCACTTCTTC. Translating gives CASNPVAGAYNEHFF.

There are many counts of this clonotype. The chain uses TRBV6-5 and TRBJ1-3; D uncertain. The CDR3 has 14 amino acids. The germline V gene has CDR1 MNHEY and CDR2 SVGAGI. Trimming took 2 bases from V and 1 from J, leaving 6 bases between them. The DNA of the CDR3 is TGTGCCAGCAGTTACGGAGTTTCTGGAAACACCATATATTTT. Its protein product is CASSYGVSGNTIYF.

The sample holds many counts of this clonotype. This sequence joins TRBV29-1 and TRBJ2-2; possibly TRBD1 or TRBD2 for D (5 bases each). This CDR3 region has 14 residues. Trimming took off 3 bases at V and 6 bases at J, with 14 bases between the two ends. Germline CDR1 is SQVTM and CDR2 is ANQGSEA. The CDR3 protein is CSVDNPGRAGELFF. The DNA for the CDR3 is TGCAGCGTTGACAATCCAGGGCGGGCCGGGGAGCTGTTTTTT.

This clonotype was detected many times. The chain joins TRBV7-6 to TRBJ2-3, with TRBD2 as a possible D gene (5 bases). This CDR3 is 16 amino acids long. The germline V gene encodes CDR1 SGHVS and CDR2 FNYEAQ. V gave up 1 base and J gave up 0 bases, with 11 bases separating them. The CDR3 loop reads CASSLGRGQSTDTQYF. CDR3 nucleotides: TGTGCCAGCAGCTTAGGTCGGGGTCAAAGCACAGATACGCAGTATTTT.

At least ten counts were recorded for this clonotype. The CDR3 nucleotides read TGTGCCAGCAGTCCGGTCGGGACGGGGGGAACTGAAGCTTTCTTT. It specifies CASSPVGTGGTEAFF. The chain joins TRBV12-3 or TRBV12-4 to TRBJ1-1; D perhaps matches TRBD1 (5 bases). The germline V and J ends were trimmed by 5 bases and 5 bases, with 18 bases remaining between them. The CDR3 contains 15 residues.

Ten or more counts support this clonotype. This chain uses TRBV20-1 with TRBJ2-1, with 7 nucleotides matching TRBD2. Trimming removed 3 bases from V and 4 bases from J; junction bases left unmatched: 12. The CDR3 is made up of 16 amino acids. Germline CDR1 is DFQATT and CDR2 is SNEGSKA (reference sequence). The CDR3: CSASPYIAGHYNEQFF. The CDR3, as DNA: TGCAGTGCTAGTCCGTACATAGCGGGTCATTACAATGAGCAGTTCTTC.

This clonotype appeared many times. The rearrangement links TRBV12-3 or TRBV12-4 to TRBJ2-3; no definite D call. The CDR3 has 14 residues. V was clipped by 6 bases and J by 5 bases, with 15 bases between them. The CDR3 is CASRATGLKDTQYF. CDR3 DNA sequence: TGTGCCAGCAGAGCTACTGGATTGAAAGATACGCAGTATTTT.

This clonotype occurred many times. The chain combines TRBV29-1 with TRBJ2-5; tentative D call: TRBD2 (5 bases). The length of the CDR3 is 12 residues. Germline V gene data show CDR1 as SQVTM and CDR2 as ANQGSEA. V gave up 4 bases and J gave up 1 base, with 7 bases separating them. This CDR3 reads CSVGGIQETQYF. CDR3 bases: TGCAGCGTTGGAGGGATCCAAGAGACCCAGTACTTC.

This clonotype was counted at least ten times. The chain carries TRBV25-1 and TRBJ2-1; D may correspond to TRBD1 or TRBD2 (6 bases each). The CDR3 is 15 amino acids. Trimming took 4 bases from V and 0 from J, leaving 10 bases between them. Germline loops: CDR1 MGHDK, CDR2 SYGVNS. The CDR3 loop reads CASSAEGGSYNEQFF. In DNA form, the CDR3 reads TGTGCCAGCAGTGCTGAGGGGGGCTCCTACAATGAGCAGTTCTTC. Complete variable domain (other parts from reference TRBV25-1 and TRBJ2-1): EADIYQTPRYLVIGTGKKITLECSQTMGHDKMYWYQQDPGMELHLIHYSYGVNSTEKGDLSSESTVSRIRTEHFPLTLESARPSHTSQYLCASSAEGGSYNEQFFGPGTRLTVL.

This clonotype showed up many times. The chain recombines TRBV20-1 with TRBJ2-2, with a weak D call TRBD1 (6 bases). Germline V gene sequence: CDR1 DFQATT, CDR2 SNEGSKA (reference sequence). V shed 0 bases and J shed 1 base, with 6 bases lying between them. The CDR3 runs 14 residues. DNA of the CDR3: TGCAGTGCTAGAGACAGGGGGAACACCGGGGAGCTGTTTTTT. This translates into CSARDRGNTGELFF.

Note on this clonotype: A read error is possible here, since a much larger clone lies one base away. The chain employs TRBV3-1 and TRBJ1-4, with D uncertain. Germline V gives CDR1 LGHDT, CDR2 YNNKEL (reference sequence). The CDR3 extends over 14 amino acids. CDR3 sequence: CASSHRRGDENLFF. The CDR3 DNA reads TGTGCCAGCAGCCATAGGCGGGGAGATGAAAACCTGTTTTTT.

This clonotype has ten or more counts. This chain links TRBV20-1 with TRBJ2-3; 10 bases are a match to TRBD1. The CDR3 has 15 residues. The V and J ends lost 6 bases and 6 bases, in that order; junction bases with no gene match: 12. Germline CDR1 DFQATT, CDR2 SNEGSKA (reference sequence). The CDR3 here is CSAPTGGKTGDTQYF. CDR3 DNA: TGCAGTGCCCCGACAGGGGGCAAAACCGGGGATACGCAGTATTTT.

At least ten counts were recorded for this clonotype. The chain joins TRBV20-1 to TRBJ2-2; the match to TRBD2 covers 9 bases. Germline trimming cut 4 bases from V and 6 bases from J; bases unmatched to any gene: 6. CDR1 is DFQATT and CDR2 is SNEGSKA in the germline V gene (reference sequence). This CDR3 has 14 residues. The CDR3 nucleotides are TGCAGTGCTACCAAGCGGGAGGTGCCCGGGGAGCTGTTTTTT. Amino acid sequence: CSATKREVPGELFF.

On this clonotype itself: Since a much larger clone is just one base distant, this may be a read error. The V gene is TRBV28, the J gene TRBJ2-3; the D gene is possibly TRBD1 (7 bases). The CDR3 contains 15 residues. Germline V lookup: CDR1 MDHEN, CDR2 SYDVKM. The CDR3 nucleotides are TGTGCCAGCAGTGACAGGGACGGGAGCACAGATCCGCAGTATTTT. This gives the protein CASSDRDGSTDPQYF. Combining the CDR3 with reference TRBV28 and TRBJ2-3 gives the whole variable domain DVKVTQSSRYLVKRTGEKVFLECVQDMDHENMFWYRQDPGLGLRLIYFSYDVKMKEKGDIPEGYSVSREKKERFSLILESASTNQTSMYLCASSDRDGSTDPQYFGPGTRLTVL.

This clonotype was counted ten times or more. V usage is TRBV28 and J usage is TRBJ1-6; D is undetermined. CDR3 length: 13 residues. The germline CDR1 and CDR2 sequences are MDHEN and SYDVKM. V was trimmed by 8 bases and J by 7 bases, leaving 12 bases between them. This CDR3 reads CASGQVGNSPLHF. The CDR3 nucleotides are TGTGCCAGCGGGCAGGTTGGGAATTCACCCCTCCACTTT.

This clonotype was recorded at least ten times. The chain couples TRBV5-6 to TRBJ1-2; a weak D match, TRBD1 (6 bases). The CDR3 length is 14 residues. Germline V gene sequence: CDR1 SGHDT, CDR2 YYEEEE. V was shortened by 4 bases and J by 8 bases, with 18 bases between the two germline ends. This CDR3 reads CASSVSGTQPGYTF. In nucleotides, the CDR3 is TGTGCCAGCAGCGTCTCCGGGACACAGCCGGGCTACACCTTC.